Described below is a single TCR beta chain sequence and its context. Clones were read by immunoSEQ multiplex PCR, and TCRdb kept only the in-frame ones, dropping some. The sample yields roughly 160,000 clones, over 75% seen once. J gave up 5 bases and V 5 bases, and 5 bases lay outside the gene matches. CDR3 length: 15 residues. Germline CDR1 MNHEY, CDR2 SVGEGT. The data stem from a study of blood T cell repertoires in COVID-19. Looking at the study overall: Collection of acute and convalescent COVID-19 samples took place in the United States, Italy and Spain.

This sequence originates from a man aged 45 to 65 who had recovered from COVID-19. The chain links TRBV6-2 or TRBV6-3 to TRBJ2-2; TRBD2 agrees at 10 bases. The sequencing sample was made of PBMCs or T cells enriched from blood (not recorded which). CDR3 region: CASSLAGVRTGELFF. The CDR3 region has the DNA TGTGCCAGCAGTCTAGCGGGAGTGAGAACCGGGGAGCTGTTTTTT.